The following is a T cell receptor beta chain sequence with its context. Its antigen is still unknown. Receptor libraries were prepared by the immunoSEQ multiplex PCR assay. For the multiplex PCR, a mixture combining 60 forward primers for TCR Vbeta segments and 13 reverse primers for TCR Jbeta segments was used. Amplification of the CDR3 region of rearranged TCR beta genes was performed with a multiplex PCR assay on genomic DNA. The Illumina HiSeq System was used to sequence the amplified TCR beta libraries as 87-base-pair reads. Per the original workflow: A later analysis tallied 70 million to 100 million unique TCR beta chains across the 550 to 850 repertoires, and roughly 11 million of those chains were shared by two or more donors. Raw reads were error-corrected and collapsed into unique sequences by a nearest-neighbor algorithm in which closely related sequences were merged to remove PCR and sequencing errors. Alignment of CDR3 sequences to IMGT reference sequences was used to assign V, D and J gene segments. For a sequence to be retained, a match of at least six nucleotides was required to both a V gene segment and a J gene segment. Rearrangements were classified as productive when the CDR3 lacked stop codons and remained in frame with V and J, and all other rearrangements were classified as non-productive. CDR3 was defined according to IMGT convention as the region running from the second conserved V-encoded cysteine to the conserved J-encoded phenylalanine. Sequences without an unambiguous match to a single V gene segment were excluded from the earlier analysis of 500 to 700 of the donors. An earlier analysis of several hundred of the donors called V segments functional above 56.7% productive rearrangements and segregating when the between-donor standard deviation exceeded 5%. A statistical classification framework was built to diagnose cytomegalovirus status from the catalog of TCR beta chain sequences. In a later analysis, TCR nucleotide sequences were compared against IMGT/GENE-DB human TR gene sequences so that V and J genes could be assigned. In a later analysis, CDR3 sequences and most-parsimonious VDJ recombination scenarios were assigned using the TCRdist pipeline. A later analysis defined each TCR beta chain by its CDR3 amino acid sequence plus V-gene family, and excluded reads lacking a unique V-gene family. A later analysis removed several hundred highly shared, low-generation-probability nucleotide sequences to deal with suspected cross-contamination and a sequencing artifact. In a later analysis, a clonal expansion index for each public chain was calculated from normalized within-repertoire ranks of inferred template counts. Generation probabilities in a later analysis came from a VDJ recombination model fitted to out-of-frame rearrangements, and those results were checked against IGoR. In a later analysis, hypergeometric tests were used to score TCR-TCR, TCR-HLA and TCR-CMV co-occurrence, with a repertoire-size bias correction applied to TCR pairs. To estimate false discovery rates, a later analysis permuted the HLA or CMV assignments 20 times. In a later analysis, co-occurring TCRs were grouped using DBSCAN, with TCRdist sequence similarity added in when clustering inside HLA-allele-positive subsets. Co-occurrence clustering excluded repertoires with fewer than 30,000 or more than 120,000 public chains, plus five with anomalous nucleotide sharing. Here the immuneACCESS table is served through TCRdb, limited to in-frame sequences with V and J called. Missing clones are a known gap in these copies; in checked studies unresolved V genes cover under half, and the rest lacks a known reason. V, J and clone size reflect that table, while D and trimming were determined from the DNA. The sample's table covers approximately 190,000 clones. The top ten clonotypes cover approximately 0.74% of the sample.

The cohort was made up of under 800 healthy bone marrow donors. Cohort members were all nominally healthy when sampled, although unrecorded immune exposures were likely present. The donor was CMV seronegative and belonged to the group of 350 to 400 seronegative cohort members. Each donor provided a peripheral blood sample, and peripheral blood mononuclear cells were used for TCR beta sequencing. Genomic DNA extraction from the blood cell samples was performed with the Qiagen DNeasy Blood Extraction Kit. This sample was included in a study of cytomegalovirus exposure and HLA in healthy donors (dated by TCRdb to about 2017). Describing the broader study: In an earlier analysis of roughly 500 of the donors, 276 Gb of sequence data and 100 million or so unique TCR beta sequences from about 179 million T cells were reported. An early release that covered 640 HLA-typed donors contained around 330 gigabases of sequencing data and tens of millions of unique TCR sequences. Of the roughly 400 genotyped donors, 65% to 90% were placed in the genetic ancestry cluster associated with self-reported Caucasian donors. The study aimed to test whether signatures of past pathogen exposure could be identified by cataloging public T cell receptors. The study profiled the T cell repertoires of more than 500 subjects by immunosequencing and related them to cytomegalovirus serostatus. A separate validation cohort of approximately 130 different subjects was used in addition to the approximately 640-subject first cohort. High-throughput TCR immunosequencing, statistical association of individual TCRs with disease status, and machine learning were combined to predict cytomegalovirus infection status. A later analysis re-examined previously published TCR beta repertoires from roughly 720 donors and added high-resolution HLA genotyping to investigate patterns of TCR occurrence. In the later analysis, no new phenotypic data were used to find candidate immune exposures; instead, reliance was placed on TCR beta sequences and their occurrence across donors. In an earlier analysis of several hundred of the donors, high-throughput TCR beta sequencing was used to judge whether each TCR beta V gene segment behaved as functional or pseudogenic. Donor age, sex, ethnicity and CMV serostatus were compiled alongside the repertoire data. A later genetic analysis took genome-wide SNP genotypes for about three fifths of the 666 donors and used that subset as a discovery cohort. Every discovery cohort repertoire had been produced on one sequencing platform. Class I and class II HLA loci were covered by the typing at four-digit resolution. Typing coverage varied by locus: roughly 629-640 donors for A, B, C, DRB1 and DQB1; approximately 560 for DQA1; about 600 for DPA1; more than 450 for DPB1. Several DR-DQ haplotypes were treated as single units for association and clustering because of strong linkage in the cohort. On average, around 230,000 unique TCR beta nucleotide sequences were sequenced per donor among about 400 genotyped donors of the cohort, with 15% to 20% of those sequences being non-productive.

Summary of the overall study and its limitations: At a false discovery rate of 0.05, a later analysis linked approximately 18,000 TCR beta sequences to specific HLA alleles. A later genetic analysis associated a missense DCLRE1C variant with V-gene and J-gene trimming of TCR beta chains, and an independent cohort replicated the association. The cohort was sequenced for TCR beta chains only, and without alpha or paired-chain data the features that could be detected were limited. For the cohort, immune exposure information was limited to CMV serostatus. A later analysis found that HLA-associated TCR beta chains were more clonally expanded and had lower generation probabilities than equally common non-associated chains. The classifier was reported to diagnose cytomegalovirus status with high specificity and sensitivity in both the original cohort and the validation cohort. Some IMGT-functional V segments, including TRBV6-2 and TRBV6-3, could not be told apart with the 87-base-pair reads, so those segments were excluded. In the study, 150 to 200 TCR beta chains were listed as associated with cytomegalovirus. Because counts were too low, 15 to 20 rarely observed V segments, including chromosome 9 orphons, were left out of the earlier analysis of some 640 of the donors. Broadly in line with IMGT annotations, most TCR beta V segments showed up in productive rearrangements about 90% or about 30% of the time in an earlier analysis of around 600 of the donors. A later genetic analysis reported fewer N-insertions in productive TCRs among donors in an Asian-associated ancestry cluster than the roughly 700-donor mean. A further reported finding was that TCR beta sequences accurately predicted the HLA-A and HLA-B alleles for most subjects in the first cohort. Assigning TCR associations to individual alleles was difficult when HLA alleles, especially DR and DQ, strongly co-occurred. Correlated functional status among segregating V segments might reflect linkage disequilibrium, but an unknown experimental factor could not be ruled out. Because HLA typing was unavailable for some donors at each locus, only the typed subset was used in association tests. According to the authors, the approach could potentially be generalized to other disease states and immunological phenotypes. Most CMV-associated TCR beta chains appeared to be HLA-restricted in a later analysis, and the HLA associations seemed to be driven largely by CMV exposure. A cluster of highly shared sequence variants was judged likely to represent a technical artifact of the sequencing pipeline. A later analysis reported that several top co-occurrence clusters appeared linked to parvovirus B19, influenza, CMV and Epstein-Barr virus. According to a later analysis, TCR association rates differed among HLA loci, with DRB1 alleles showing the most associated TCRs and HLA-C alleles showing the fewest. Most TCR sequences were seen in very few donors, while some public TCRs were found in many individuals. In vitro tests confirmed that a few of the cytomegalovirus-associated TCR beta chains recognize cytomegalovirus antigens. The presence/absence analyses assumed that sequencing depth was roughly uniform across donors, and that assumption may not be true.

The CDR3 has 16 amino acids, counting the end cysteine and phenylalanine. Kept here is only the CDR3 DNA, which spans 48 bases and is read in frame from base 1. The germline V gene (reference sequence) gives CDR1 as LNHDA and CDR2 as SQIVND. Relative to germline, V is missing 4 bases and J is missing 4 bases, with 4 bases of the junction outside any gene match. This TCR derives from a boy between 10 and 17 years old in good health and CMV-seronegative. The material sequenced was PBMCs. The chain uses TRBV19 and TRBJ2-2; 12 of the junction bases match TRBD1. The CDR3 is CASSTPGQGATGELFF. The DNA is TGTGCCAGTAGTACGCCGGGACAGGGGGCCACCGGGGAGCTGTTTTTT.